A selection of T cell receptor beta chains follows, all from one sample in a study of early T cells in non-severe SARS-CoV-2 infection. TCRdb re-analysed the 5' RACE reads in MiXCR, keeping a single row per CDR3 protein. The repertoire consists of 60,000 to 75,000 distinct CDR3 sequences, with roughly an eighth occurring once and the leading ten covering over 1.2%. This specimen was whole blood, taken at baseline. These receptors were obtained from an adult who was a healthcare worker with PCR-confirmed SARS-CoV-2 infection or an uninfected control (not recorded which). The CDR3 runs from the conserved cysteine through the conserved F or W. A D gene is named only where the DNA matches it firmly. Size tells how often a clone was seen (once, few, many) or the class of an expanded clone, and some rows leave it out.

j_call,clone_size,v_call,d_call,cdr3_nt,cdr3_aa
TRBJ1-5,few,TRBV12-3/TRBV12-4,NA,TGTGCCAGCAGTTCGCAGTATCAGCCCCAGCATTTT,CASSSQYQPQHF
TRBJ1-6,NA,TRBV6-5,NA,TGTGCCAGCAGGACCGCTCACTCCTATAATTCACCCCTCCATTTT,CASRTAHSYNSPLHF
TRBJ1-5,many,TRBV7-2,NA,TGTGCCAGCAGATCCGACAGTTCCCTCAATCAGCCCCAGCATTTT,CASRSDSSLNQPQHF
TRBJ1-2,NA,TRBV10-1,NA,TGCGCCAGCACCTTCGGGACTAGGGTGTTCCATGGCTACACCTTC,CASTFGTRVFHGYTF
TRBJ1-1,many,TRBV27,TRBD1,TGTGCCAGCAGTGTGACAGGGATGAACACTGAAGCTTTCTTT,CASSVTGMNTEAFF
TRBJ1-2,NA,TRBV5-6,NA,TGTGCCAGCAGCTTGGGGAGGAGGGATGTCTATGGCTACACCTTC,CASSLGRRDVYGYTF
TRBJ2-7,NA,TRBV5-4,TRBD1,TGTGCCAGCAGTCGGACAGGGTATTTCTACGAGCAGTACTTC,CASSRTGYFYEQYF
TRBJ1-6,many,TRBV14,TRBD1,TGTGCCAGCAGCCAAGATTGGAGGACAGGGGAGAGCTCCTATAATTCACCCCTCCACTTT,CASSQDWRTGESSYNSPLHF
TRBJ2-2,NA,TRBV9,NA,TGTGCCAGCAGCTCAGGAATGGGGGCCGGGGAGCTGTTTTTT,CASSSGMGAGELFF
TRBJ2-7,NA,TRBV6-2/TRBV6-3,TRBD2,TGTGCCAGCAGTTACGCGGGAGGGCCTAACGAGCAGTACTTC,CASSYAGGPNEQYF
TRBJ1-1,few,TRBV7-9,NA,TGTGCCAGCAGCCCGGCCCCGGCTGAAGCTTTCTTT,CASSPAPAEAFF
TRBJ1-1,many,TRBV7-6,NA,TGTGCCAGCAGCTTAGGGGATCCGGCGAGCACTGAAGCTTTCTTT,CASSLGDPASTEAFF
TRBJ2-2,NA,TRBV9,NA,TGTGCCAGCAGTGGCTACACCGGGGAGCTGTTTTTT,CASSGYTGELFF
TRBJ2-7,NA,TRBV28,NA,TGTGCCAGCAGGGGATCCCTCTTGGACGAGCAGTACTTC,CASRGSLLDEQYF
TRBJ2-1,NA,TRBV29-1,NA,TGCAGCGTTGCAGGCAGGGGCAAAAACAATGAGCAGTTCTTC,CSVAGRGKNNEQFF
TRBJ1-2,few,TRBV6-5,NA,TGTGCCAGCAGCCCCAGGGCCTATGGCTACACCTTC,CASSPRAYGYTF
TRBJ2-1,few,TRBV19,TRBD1,TGTGCCAGTAGTATCCGGGACAGCCACAATGAGCAGTTCTTC,CASSIRDSHNEQFF
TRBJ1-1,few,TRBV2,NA,TGTGCCAGCAAAACAGCAAACACTGAAGCTTTCTTT,CASKTANTEAFF
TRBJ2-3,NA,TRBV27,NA,TGTGCCAGCAGCCAAAAATCAAGCACAGATACGCAGTATTTT,CASSQKSSTDTQYF
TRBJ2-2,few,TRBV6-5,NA,TGTGCCAGCTCAGGGTTCGGTACCGGGGAGCTGTTTTTT,CASSGFGTGELFF
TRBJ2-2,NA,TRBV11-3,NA,TGTGCCAGCAGCTTAGCACCGCGGGGCGGGGAGCTGTTTTTT,CASSLAPRGGELFF
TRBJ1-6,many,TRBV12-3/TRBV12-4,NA,TGTGCCAGCAGTTTATCTTGGAGTAATTCACCCCTCCACTTT,CASSLSWSNSPLHF
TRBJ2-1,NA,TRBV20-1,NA,TGCAGTGCTATTCAACGGGGGACCTACAATGAGCAGTTCTTC,CSAIQRGTYNEQFF
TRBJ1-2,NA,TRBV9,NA,TGTGCCAGCAGCCTCTCAGACAACTATGGCTACACCTTC,CASSLSDNYGYTF
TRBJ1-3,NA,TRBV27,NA,TGTGCCAGCAGCACGACAGGAGGAAACACCATATATTTT,CASSTTGGNTIYF
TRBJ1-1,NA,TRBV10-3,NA,TGTGCCATCAGTGCTCACGGTATAGAAGCTTTCTTT,CAISAHGIEAFF
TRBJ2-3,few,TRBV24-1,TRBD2,TGTGCCACCAGCCCCAGCGGGGAAGCCGATACGCAGTATTTT,CATSPSGEADTQYF
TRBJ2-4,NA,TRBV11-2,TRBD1,TGTGCCAGCAGCTTATTTCGGGACAGGGGTTTTTCGTCCAAAAACATTCAGTACTTC,CASSLFRDRGFSSKNIQYF
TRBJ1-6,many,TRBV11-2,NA,TGTGCCAGCAGCTTAGACGGTTCACCCCTCCACTTT,CASSLDGSPLHF
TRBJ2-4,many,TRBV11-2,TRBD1,TGTGCCAGCAGCTTAGCGGGGACAGGGGCTTCCAAAAACATTCAGTACTTC,CASSLAGTGASKNIQYF
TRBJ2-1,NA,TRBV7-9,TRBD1,TGTGCCAGCAGCTCGTTCCCCGGGACAGGGGGAAATGAGCAGTTCTTC,CASSSFPGTGGNEQFF
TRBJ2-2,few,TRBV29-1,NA,TGCAGCGTTTCAGGAGTGCACCCAACCGGGGAGCTGTTTTTT,CSVSGVHPTGELFF
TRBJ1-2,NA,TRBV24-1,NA,TGTGCCACAGCCGACGGTGGGGGTTATGGCTACACCTTC,CATADGGGYGYTF
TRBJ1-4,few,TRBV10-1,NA,TGCGCCAGCAGTGGTGGGGTCGGTGAAAAACTGTTTTTT,CASSGGVGEKLFF
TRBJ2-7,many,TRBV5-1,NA,TGCGCCAGCAGCTTGGATTTTACAGGGAACGAGCAGTACTTC,CASSLDFTGNEQYF
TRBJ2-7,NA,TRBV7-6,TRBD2,TGTGCCAGCAGCCTAAGGACTAGCGACTCCTACGAGCAGTACTTC,CASSLRTSDSYEQYF
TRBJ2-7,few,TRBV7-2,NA,TGTGCCAGCAGCTGCCCGGTTGGCGGCTCCTACGAGCAGTACTTC,CASSCPVGGSYEQYF
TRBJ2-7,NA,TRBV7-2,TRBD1,TGTGCCAGCAGCTTAGCGCTTTTTAGTAGGACAGGGGGCTACGAGCAGTACTTC,CASSLALFSRTGGYEQYF
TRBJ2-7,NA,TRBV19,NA,TGTGCCAGTGCCAAGACTGGTGCCAACGAGCAGTACTTC,CASAKTGANEQYF
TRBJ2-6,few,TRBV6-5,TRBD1,TGTGCCAGCAGTGGGAAGGGGACAGGTCCCTCTGGGGCCAACGTCCTGACTTTC,CASSGKGTGPSGANVLTF
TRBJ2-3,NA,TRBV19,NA,TGTGCCACTAAACGACAGGCGTACACAGATACGCAGTATTTT,CATKRQAYTDTQYF
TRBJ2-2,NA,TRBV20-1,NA,TGCAGTGCTCCTGGACAAAAGGCCGGGGAGCTGTTTTTT,CSAPGQKAGELFF
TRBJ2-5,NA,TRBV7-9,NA,TGTGCCAGCAGCTTTTGGAGGAACCAAGAGACCCAGTACTTC,CASSFWRNQETQYF
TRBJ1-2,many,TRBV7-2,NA,TGTGCCAGCTCCCCGAGGGCAGGGGAAGGCGGCTACACCTTC,CASSPRAGEGGYTF
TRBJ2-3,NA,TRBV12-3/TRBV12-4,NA,TGTGCCAGCACCCCTCTAGTGACAGATACGCAGTATTTT,CASTPLVTDTQYF
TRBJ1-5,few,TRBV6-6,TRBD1,TGTGCCAGCAGACAGGGGGCCCACCAGCCCCAGCATTTT,CASRQGAHQPQHF
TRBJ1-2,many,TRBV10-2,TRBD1,TGCGCCAGCAGTGAAGGCGGACAGGTCTATGGCTACACCTTC,CASSEGGQVYGYTF
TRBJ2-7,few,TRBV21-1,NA,TGTGCCAGCAGCAAAAAAAGACTAGCGAGCTCCTACGAGCAGTACTTC,CASSKKRLASSYEQYF
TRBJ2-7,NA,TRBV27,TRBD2,TGTGCCAGCAGTTTATCGATACTAGCGGGTATTTACGAGCAGTACTTC,CASSLSILAGIYEQYF
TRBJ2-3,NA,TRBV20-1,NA,TGCAGTGCTAGTTACAACCACCGGGGCACAGATACGCAGTATTTT,CSASYNHRGTDTQYF
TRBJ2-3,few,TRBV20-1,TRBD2,TGCAGTGCTAGTGGCCCCCCACCGCTAGCGGCCGACACAGATACGCAGTATTTT,CSASGPPPLAADTDTQYF
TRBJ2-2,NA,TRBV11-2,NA,TGTGCCAGCAGCCTCGTGAGAGGGGGAAGAACCGGGGAGCTGTTTTTT,CASSLVRGGRTGELFF
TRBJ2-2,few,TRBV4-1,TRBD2,TGCGCCAGCAGCCAGGGACTAGCGGGTTCTCACACCGGGGAGCTGTTTTTT,CASSQGLAGSHTGELFF
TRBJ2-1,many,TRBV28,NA,TGTGCCAGCAGTTTACAAACAGCTTCCTACAATGAGCAGTTCTTC,CASSLQTASYNEQFF
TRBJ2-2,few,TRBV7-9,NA,TGTGCCAGCAGCTTAGTGGAGTTGACCGGGGAGCTGTTTTTT,CASSLVELTGELFF
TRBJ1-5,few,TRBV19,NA,TGTGCCACCCTCGACCGTGCGGGCATTAGCAATCAGCCCCAGCATTTT,CATLDRAGISNQPQHF
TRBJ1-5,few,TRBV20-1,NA,TGCAGTGCCTCACCCAGACCCGGCAATCAGCCCCAGCATTTT,CSASPRPGNQPQHF
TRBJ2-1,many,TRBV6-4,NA,TGTGCCAGCAGTGTATCCTGGGGGCGCGGGTTTGATGAGCAGTTCTTC,CASSVSWGRGFDEQFF
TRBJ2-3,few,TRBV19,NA,TGTGCCAGTAAGTCCCACGGGGGCCCGGATACGCAGTATTTT,CASKSHGGPDTQYF
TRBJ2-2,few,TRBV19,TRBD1,TGTGCCAGTAGTGTGGGACAGGGTGGCACCGGGGAGCTGTTTTTT,CASSVGQGGTGELFF